This T cell receptor (beta chain) derives from a study of graft-versus-host responses after intestinal transplantation. Germline V gene lookup returns CDR1 MDHEN and CDR2 SYDVKM. Trimming pared 7 bases from V and 9 bases from J, leaving 15 bases between. This CDR3 spans 12 amino acids. About this clone: Its antigen is not identified.

TCRdb's copy holds only in-frame clones and misses some; the assay was immunoSEQ multiplex PCR. The sample shows about 80,000 clones, 70% to 90% of them seen only once. The specimen comprised unstimulated CD4+ T cells sorted from spleen or lymph node cells, sampled before intestinal transplant. The receptor comes from a human donor who received an intestinal transplant. The chain couples TRBV28 to TRBJ1-1, with D tentatively TRBD1 (5 bases). The CDR3 here is CASTIGAGKAFF. CDR3 sequence (DNA): TGTGCCAGCACCATAGGGGCGGGGAAAGCTTTCTTT. Full variable domain (rest looked up from reference TRBV28 and TRBJ1-1): DVKVTQSSRYLVKRTGEKVFLECVQDMDHENMFWYRQDPGLGLRLIYFSYDVKMKEKGDIPEGYSVSREKKERFSLILESASTNQTSMYLCASTIGAGKAFFGQGTRLTVV.